Described below is a single T cell receptor beta chain sequence and its context. The record originates from a study of blood T cell repertoires in COVID-19. Study context: Samples taken during acute and convalescent COVID-19 were collected in the United States, Italy and Spain. The cDNA or gDNA used as material had been derived from T cells, B-cell-depleted T cells, or PBMCs.

Produced via immunoSEQ multiplex PCR; TCRdb's table is partial and in-frame only. Among 180,000 or so clones listed, 75% to 90% were seen once. This CDR3 is 14 amino acids long. Germline trimming cut 2 bases from V and 5 bases from J; bases unmatched to any gene: 2. Germline V gene data show CDR1 as SGHTA and CDR2 as FQGNSA. Individuals aged about 18 to 100 years were recruited from 24 US areas. This TCR was sampled from a woman aged 60-70 years who had recovered from COVID-19. The chain uses TRBV7-2 and TRBJ2-2; 7 nucleotides match TRBD2. The sample taken for sequencing was PBMCs or T cells enriched from blood (not recorded which). For the CDR3, the DNA is TGTGCCAGCAGCTTAACAGCGGGAACCGGGGAGCTGTTTTTT. This codes for CASSLTAGTGELFF.